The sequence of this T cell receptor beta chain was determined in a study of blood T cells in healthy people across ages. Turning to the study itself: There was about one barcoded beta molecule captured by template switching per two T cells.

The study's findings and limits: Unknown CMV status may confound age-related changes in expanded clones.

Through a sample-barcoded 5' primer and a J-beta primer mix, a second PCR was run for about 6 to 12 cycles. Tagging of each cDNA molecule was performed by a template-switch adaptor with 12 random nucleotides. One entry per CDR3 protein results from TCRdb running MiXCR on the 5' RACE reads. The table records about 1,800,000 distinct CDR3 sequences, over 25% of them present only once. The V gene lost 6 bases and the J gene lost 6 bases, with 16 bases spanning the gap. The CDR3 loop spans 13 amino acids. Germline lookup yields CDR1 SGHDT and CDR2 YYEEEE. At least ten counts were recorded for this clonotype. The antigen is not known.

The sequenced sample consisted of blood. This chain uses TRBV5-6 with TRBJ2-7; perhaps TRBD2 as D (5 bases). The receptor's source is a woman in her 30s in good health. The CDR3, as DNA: TGTGCCAGCAATGGTTGGCGGGTGGTCGAGCAGTACTTC. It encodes CASNGWRVVEQYF.